This T cell receptor beta chain was recovered during a study of naive and memory T cell subsets. This clonotype was seen ten or more times. TCR cDNA received a 3' ligated oligonucleotide that carried a UMI. Whole blood, 2 to 2.5 ml, came from adult healthy volunteers. Reverse transcription used DNase-treated unsorted total RNA, aiming for roughly 1 to 1000 ng. J was trimmed by 4 bases and V by 5 bases; bases with no gene match: 8. The CDR3 consists of 16 residues. CDR1 SNHLY and CDR2 FYNNEI come from the germline V gene. Ligated cDNA underwent four rounds of PCR with nested alpha and beta constant region primers and SP2. Blood and skin TCR RNA was reverse transcribed with alpha and beta constant primers. A single record per CDR3 protein comes from TCRdb applying MiXCR to the 5' RACE reads. In the table there are roughly 48,000 distinct CDR3 sequences, 4.7% of which are singletons.

The clonotype originates from a female donor in good health. The chain links TRBV2 to TRBJ2-3; TRBD2 matches 11 bases. The CDR3 loop is CASSRSGRGYPDTQYF. The CDR3 nucleotides are TGTGCCAGCAGTCGTAGCGGGAGGGGTTATCCAGATACGCAGTATTTT.